The T cell receptor (beta chain) under discussion was sequenced for a study of cytomegalovirus exposure and HLA in healthy donors. Study-wide context: A later analysis reported the same platform for the 100 to 150 validation repertoires and the roughly 670 first-cohort repertoires.

Germline loops: CDR1 SQVTM, CDR2 ANQGSEA. V shed 6 bases and J 8 bases; nucleotides not matched to a gene: 15. The CDR3 runs 14 residues. The table came from immunoSEQ multiplex PCR; TCRdb's copy has only in-frame clones and leaves some out. The table has 45,000 or so clones, over 85% seen once. Study findings and constraints: The study flagged about 150 TCR beta chains as cytomegalovirus-associated. A few chains linked to CMV were shown in vitro to be specific for CMV antigens.

The donors were in the 120-subject validation cohort, distinct from the approximately 610-subject first cohort. This clone was counted once. What it binds is unknown. The sample was PBMCs. The sequence came from a woman aged 18-29 years in good health and CMV-seronegative. The chain links TRBV29-1 to TRBJ2-5, with 7 bases fitting TRBD1. CDR3 DNA sequence: TGCAGCGTACCTCGCCGGGACAGTCAGAGAACCCAGTACTTC. Its translation is CSVPRRDSQRTQYF.